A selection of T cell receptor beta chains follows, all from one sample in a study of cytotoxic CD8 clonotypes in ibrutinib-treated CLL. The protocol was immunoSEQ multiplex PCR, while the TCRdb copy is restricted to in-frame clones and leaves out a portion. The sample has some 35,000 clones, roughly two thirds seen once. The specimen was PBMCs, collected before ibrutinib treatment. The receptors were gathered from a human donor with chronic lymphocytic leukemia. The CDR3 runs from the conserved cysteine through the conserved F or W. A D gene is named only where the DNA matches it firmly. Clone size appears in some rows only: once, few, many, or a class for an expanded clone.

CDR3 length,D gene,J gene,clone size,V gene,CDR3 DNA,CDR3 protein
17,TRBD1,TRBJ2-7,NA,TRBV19,TGTGCCACCGCCCGATCCTTCTGGGACAGCGGACCCTACGAGCAGTACTTC,CATARSFWDSGPYEQYF
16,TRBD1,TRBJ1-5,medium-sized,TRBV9,TGTGCCAGCAGCGTAGAGAGGTCAGGGGGTAGTCAGCCCCAGCATTTT,CASSVERSGGSQPQHF
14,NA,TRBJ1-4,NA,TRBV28,TGTGCCAGCAGACAGGGTCCCGCTAATGAAAAACTGTTTTTT,CASRQGPANEKLFF
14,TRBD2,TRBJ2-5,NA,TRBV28,TGTGCCAGCAGTACCTTAGCGGGGGTGGGGACCCAGTACTTC,CASSTLAGVGTQYF
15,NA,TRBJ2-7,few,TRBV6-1,TGTGCCAGCAGTGATTTTCCCACGGGGCACTACGAGCAGTACTTC,CASSDFPTGHYEQYF
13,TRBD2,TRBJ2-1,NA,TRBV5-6,TGTGCCAGCAGCTTGGCGGGACTAGCGATACAGTTCTTC,CASSLAGLAIQFF
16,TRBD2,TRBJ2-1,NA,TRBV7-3,TGTGCCAGCAGCTTAAATTCGAGGACTAGCTACAATGAGCAGTTCTTC,CASSLNSRTSYNEQFF
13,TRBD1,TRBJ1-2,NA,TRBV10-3,TGTGCCATCAAGGACAGGACTAACTATGGCTACACCTTC,CAIKDRTNYGYTF
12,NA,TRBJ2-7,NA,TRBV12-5,TGTGCTAGTGGTTTGTCTGGTGGCGAGCAGTACTTC,CASGLSGGEQYF
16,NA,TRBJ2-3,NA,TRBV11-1,TGTGCCAGCAGCCAGGGGCCCGGTGGGGACACAGATACGCAGTATTTT,CASSQGPGGDTDTQYF
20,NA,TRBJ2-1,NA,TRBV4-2,TGTGCCAGCAGCCAAGGGGATTTGGGTATCCCATTAACTATACACAATGAGCAGTTCTTC,CASSQGDLGIPLTIHNEQFF
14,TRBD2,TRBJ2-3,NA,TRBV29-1,TGCGGAATTAGGCTAGCGGGGGGGTTGGATACGCAGTATTTT,CGIRLAGGLDTQYF
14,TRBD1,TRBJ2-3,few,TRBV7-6,TGTGCCAGCAGCTCCAGGGGGACCACAGATACGCAGTATTTT,CASSSRGTTDTQYF
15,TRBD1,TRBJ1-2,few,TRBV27,TGTGCCAGCAGTCCCAGACAGGGAGCTAACTATGGCTACACCTTC,CASSPRQGANYGYTF
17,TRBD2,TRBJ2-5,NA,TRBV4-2,TGTGCCAGCAGCCAGGGTTGGGGGGGGAACTCCCAAGAGACCCAGTACTTC,CASSQGWGGNSQETQYF
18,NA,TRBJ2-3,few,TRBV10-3,TGTGCCATCAGCCTGACCGTTACTAGCCCAATCCCCACAGATACGCAGTATTTT,CAISLTVTSPIPTDTQYF
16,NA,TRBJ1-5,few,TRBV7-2,TGTGCCAGCAGCTTCTCGGGACACAATAGCAATCAGCCCCAGCATTTT,CASSFSGHNSNQPQHF
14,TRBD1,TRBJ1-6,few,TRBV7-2,TGTGCCAGCAGCTCAGGGGGCCGCGGTTCACCCCTCCACTTT,CASSSGGRGSPLHF
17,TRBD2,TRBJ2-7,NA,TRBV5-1,TGCGCCAGCAGCTTGGCCTGGAGACTAGCGGGAGATAACGAGCAGTACTTC,CASSLAWRLAGDNEQYF
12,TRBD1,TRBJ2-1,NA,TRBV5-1,TGCGCCAGCAGACAGGGGTACAATGAGCAGTTCTTC,CASRQGYNEQFF
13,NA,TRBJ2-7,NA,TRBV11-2,TGTGCCAGCAGCTTAATTGCCCCCTACGAGCAGTACTTC,CASSLIAPYEQYF
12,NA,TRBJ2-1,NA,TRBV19,TGTGCCAGTAGTATAGGAGTATCTGAGCAGTTCTTC,CASSIGVSEQFF
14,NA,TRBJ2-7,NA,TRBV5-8,TGTGCCAGCAGCTTGGTGACTGGGAGGAGTTTGCAGTACTTC,CASSLVTGRSLQYF
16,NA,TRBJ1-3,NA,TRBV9,TGTGCCAGCAGCGTAGGTGCGGGGGCCTCTGGAAACACCATATATTTT,CASSVGAGASGNTIYF
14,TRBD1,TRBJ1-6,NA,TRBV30,TGTGCCTGGAGTCCGGGACAGTATAATTCACCCCTCCACTTT,CAWSPGQYNSPLHF
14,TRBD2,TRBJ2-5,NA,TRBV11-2,TGTGCCAGCAGCTGGACTAGCGGGGAGGATACCCAGTACTTC,CASSWTSGEDTQYF
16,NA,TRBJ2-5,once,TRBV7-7,TGTGCTAGCAGCAGCTACGACCAGGGTTTTGAGGAGACCCAGTACTTC,CASSSYDQGFEETQYF
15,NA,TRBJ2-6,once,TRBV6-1,TGTGCCAGCAGTGAATTGGGGTCTGGGGCCAACGTCCTGACTTTC,CASSELGSGANVLTF
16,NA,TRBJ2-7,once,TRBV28,TGTGCCAGCAGATTAACGTCTTCTAGCCGAACCTACGAGCAGTACTTC,CASRLTSSSRTYEQYF
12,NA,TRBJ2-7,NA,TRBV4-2,TGTGCCAGCAGCCAAGATAACTACGAGCAGTACTTC,CASSQDNYEQYF
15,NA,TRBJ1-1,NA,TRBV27,TGTGCCAGCACCCTAGGGCCAGGCCTGAACACTGAAGCTTTCTTT,CASTLGPGLNTEAFF
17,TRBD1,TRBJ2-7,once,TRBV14,TGTGCCAGCAGCCAAGAACGTAGGGACAGGGAATGCTACGAGCAGTACTTC,CASSQERRDRECYEQYF
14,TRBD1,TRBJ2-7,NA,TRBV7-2,TGTGCCAGCAGCGGGACAGGCGTCTCCTACGAGCAGTACTTC,CASSGTGVSYEQYF
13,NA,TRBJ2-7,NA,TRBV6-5,TGTGCCAGCAACCTCTTGGGACGAAACGAGCAGTACTTC,CASNLLGRNEQYF
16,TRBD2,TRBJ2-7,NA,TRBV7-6,TGTGCCAGCAGCTTACGCGCTAGCGGCGGCTCCTACGAGCAGTACTTC,CASSLRASGGSYEQYF
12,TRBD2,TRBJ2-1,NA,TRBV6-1,TGTGCCAGCAGTATTCTAGCGGAAGAGCAGTTCTTC,CASSILAEEQFF
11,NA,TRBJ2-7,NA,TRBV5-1,TGCGCCAGCAACCTAGACACTGAGCAGTACTTC,CASNLDTEQYF
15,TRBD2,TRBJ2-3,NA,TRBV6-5,TGTGCCAGCAGCCGTTATAGCGGGGGGTTGGATACGCAGTATTTT,CASSRYSGGLDTQYF
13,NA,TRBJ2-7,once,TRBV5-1,TGCGCCAGCAGCGGAGGGGAAGGGGGCGAGCAGTACTTC,CASSGGEGGEQYF
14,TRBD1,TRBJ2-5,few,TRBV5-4,TGTGCCAGCAGCTTGCCACAGGGGAGAGGGACCCAGTACTTC,CASSLPQGRGTQYF